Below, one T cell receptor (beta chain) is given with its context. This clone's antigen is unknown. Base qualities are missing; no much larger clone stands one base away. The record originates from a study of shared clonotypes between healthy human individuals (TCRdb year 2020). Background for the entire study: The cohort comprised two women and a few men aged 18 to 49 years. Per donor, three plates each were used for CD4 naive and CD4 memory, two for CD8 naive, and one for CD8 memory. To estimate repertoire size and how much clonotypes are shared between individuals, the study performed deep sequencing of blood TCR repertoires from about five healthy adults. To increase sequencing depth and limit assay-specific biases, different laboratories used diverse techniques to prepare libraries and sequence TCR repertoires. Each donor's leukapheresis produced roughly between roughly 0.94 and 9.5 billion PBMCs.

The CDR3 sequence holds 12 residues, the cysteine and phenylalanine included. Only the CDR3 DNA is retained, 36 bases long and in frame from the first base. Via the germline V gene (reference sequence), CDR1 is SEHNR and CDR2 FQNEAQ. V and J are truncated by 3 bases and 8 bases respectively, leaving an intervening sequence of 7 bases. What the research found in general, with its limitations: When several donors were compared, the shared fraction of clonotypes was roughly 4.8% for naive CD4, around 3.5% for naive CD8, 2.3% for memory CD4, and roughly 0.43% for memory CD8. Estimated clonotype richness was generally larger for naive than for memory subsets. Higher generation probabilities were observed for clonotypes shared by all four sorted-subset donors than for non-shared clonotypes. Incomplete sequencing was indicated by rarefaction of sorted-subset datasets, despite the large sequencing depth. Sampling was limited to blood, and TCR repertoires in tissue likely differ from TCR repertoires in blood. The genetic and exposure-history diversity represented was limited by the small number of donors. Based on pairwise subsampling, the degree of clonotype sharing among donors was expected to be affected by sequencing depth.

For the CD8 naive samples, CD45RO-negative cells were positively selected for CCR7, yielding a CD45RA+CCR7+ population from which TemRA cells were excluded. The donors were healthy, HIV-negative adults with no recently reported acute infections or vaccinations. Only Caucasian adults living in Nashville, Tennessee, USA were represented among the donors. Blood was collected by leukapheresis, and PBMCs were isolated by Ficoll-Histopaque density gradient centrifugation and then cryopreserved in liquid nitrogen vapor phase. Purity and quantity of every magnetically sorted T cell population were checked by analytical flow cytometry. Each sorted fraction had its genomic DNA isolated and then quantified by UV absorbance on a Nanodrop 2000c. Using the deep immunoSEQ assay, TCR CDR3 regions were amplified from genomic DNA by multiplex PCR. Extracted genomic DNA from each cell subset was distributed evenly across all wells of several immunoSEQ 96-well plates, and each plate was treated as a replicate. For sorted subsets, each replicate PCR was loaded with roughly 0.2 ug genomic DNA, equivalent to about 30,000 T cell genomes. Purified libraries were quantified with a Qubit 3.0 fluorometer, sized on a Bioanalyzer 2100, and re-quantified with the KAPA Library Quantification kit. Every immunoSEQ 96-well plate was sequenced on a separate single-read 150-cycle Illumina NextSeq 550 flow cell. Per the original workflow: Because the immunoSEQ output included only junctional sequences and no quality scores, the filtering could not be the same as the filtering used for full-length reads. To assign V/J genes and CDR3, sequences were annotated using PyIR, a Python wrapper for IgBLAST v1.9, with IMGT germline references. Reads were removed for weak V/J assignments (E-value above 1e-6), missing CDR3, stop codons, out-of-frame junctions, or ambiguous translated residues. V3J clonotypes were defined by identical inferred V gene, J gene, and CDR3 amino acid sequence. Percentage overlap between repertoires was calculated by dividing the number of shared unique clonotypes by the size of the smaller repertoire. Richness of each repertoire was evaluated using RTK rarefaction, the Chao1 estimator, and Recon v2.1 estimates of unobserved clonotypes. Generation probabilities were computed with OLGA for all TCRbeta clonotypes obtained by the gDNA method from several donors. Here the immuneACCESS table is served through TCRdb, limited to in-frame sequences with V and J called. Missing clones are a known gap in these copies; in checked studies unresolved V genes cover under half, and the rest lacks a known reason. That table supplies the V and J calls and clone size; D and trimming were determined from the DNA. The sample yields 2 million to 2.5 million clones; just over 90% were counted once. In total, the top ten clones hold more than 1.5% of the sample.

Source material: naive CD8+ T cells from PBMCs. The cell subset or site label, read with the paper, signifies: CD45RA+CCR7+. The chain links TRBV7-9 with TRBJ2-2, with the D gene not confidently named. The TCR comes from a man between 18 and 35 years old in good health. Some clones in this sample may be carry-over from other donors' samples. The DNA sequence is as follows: TGTGCCAGCAGCTTTGGAGAGGGGGAGCTGTTTTTT. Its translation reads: CASSFGEGELFF.